Reported below is one T cell receptor (beta chain). TCRdb analysed the PCR reads with MiXCR anew, one entry per CDR3 protein. The profile shows a few thousand distinct CDR3 sequences, approximately 50% of them singletons. These data belong to a study of immune characterization of retroperitoneal liposarcoma. CDR1 MNHEY and CDR2 SMNVEV come from the germline V gene (reference sequence). This CDR3 region has 16 residues. V trimming: 6 bases; J trimming: 6 bases; junction bases outside the gene matches: 9. The sample was tumor tissue. The chain combines TRBV27 with TRBJ2-1; TRBD2 matches 12 bases. The source of this sequence is a male donor with retroperitoneal liposarcoma. DNA of the CDR3: TGTGCCAGCAGCCCTTGGACTAGCGGGGCGAGCAATGAGCAGTTCTTC. Protein product: CASSPWTSGASNEQFF.